This entry is about one T cell receptor beta chain. The antigen remains unidentified. Genomic DNA belonging to each subset was distributed in equal measure over several immunoSEQ plates. The table came from immunoSEQ multiplex PCR; TCRdb's copy has only in-frame clones and leaves some out. Of some 1 million clones detected, roughly 75% appear once; the ten largest clones hold 1.5%. This sample was included in a study of shared clonotypes between healthy human individuals. Findings and caveats of the study: The generation probabilities recorded for non-shared clonotypes fell below those of clonotypes shared by all four donors. Depth was large, yet rarefaction showed that sorted-subset sequencing was incomplete.

All donors qualified as healthy HIV-negative adults and had experienced no recent acute infections or vaccinations. CDR1 is SGHRS, CDR2 YFSETQ, per germline. V lost 2 bases, J lost 1 base, and 12 bases lay in between. The CDR3 loop spans 15 amino acids. This TCR was sampled from a man younger than 30 in good health. The gene calls are TRBV5-1 and TRBJ2-5; D gene uncertain. Sequenced material: memory CD4+ T cells sorted from blood. Subset: CD45RA-negative fraction. The CDR3: CASSFPQPSQETQYF. The CDR3 DNA reads TGCGCCAGCAGCTTTCCCCAACCATCCCAAGAGACCCAGTACTTC.